What follows are 17 T cell receptor beta chains derived from one specimen sequenced in a study of T-cell memory formation after mild COVID-19. TCRdb used MiXCR to reprocess the 5' RACE reads, holding one entry per CDR3 protein. The sample holds some 110,000 distinct CDR3 sequences, 17% seen once. Sequenced sample: PBMCs or a T cell subset sorted from them (not recorded which). These receptor sequences come from an adult woman who had mild COVID-19 (a few samples of this study predate the infection). Cell type and time point are not known.

This clonotype has a handful of counts. This rearrangement joins TRBV7-9 to TRBJ2-7; possibly TRBD1 for D (6 bases). Between the trimmed V and J ends, which lost 5 bases and 5 bases, there was a span of 16 bases. CDR3 length: 14 amino acids. The germline V gene has CDR1 SEHNR and CDR2 FQNEAQ (reference sequence). CDR3 amino acids: CASSDLVQGNEQYF. CDR3 sequence (DNA): TGTGCCAGCAGCGATCTAGTCCAGGGGAACGAGCAGTACTTC. The entire variable domain, with the rest obtained from reference TRBV7-9 and TRBJ2-7, is as follows: DTGVSQNPRHKITKRGQNVTFRCDPISEHNRLYWYRQTLGQGPEFLTYFQNEAQLEKSRLLSDRFSAERPKGSFSTLEIQRTEQGDSAMYLCASSDLVQGNEQYFGPGTRLTVT.

This clonotype was seen ten or more times. The V gene is TRBV7-9, the J gene TRBJ2-7; 9 bases align to TRBD1. CDR3 length: 14 amino acids. The V and J ends lost 5 bases and 6 bases, in that order; junction bases with no gene match: 8. The germline CDR1 and CDR2 sequences are SEHNR and FQNEAQ (reference sequence). The CDR3 sequence is CASSPGTGILEQYF. Here the CDR3 DNA reads TGTGCCAGCAGCCCCGGGACAGGGATTCTCGAGCAGTACTTC.

The chain carries TRBV27 and TRBJ1-1; 8 bases agree with TRBD1. Trimming cost V 6 bases and J 7 bases; bases outside gene matches: 10. Germline V gene sequence: CDR1 MNHEY, CDR2 SMNVEV (reference sequence). CDR3 length equals 14 residues. The DNA for the CDR3 is TGTGCCAGCAGGTGGGACAGGTGGCGAGGTGAAGCTTTCTTT. This translates into CASRWDRWRGEAFF.

There are a few counts of this clonotype. This chain joins TRBV6-5 and TRBJ2-3, with D tentatively TRBD2 (5 bases). The length of the CDR3 is 15 residues. The V end lost 1 base, the J end lost 3 bases, and 11 bases lay between the germline ends. CDR1 and CDR2 from the germline V gene are MNHEY and SVGAGI. The CDR3 sequence is CASSYYGGSTDTQYF. The CDR3 DNA reads as TGTGCCAGCAGTTACTACGGCGGGTCGACAGATACGCAGTATTTT.

This clonotype was counted many times. This chain links TRBV20-1 with TRBJ2-7, with D uncertain. Germline CDR1 DFQATT, CDR2 SNEGSKA (reference sequence). CDR3 length: 11 amino acids. V lost 3 bases to trimming and J lost 3 bases, with 6 bases between them. The CDR3, as DNA: TGCAGTGCTAGCAAGCACTACGAGCAGTACTTC. It codes for CSASKHYEQYF.

The chain carries TRBV2 and TRBJ2-2; no definite D call. Germline V lookup: CDR1 SNHLY, CDR2 FYNNEI. The CDR3 extends over 12 amino acids. V was trimmed by 5 bases and J by 5 bases, leaving 6 bases between them. The CDR3 nucleotides read TGTGCCAGCAGTCGGTCTACCGGGGAGCTGTTTTTT. Amino acids: CASSRSTGELFF. Based on the CDR3 plus reference TRBV2 and TRBJ2-2, the full variable domain is EPEVTQTPSHQVTQMGQEVILRCVPISNHLYFYWYRQILGQKVEFLVSFYNNEISEKSEIFDDQFSVERPDGSNFTLKIRSTKLEDSAMYFCASSRSTGELFFGEGSRLTVL.

Only a few counts were recorded for this clonotype. The V and J genes are TRBV6-5 and TRBJ1-1; no definite D call. There are 15 residues in the CDR3. V was trimmed by 0 bases and J by 0 bases, leaving 8 bases between them. Germline loops: CDR1 MNHEY, CDR2 SVGAGI. CDR3 protein: CASSYSKSLNTEAFF. As DNA, the CDR3 is TGTGCCAGCAGTTACTCCAAGTCATTGAACACTGAAGCTTTCTTT.

The rearrangement uses TRBV4-1 and TRBJ1-1, with D possibly matching TRBD1 (5 bases). Germline values: CDR1 MGHRA, CDR2 YSYEKL. Trimming stripped 1 base from V and 5 bases from J, with 17 bases between. CDR3 length equals 16 residues. The CDR3 protein is CASSQGGQGALTEAFF. The CDR3 bases are TGCGCCAGCAGCCAAGGAGGGCAGGGAGCCCTAACTGAAGCTTTCTTT.

This sequence joins TRBV7-9 and TRBJ2-1; either TRBD1 or TRBD2 may fit D (5 bases each). The germline gives CDR1 SEHNR, CDR2 FQNEAQ (reference sequence). The V gene lost 5 bases and the J gene lost 6 bases, with 11 bases spanning the gap. This CDR3 has 13 residues. The CDR3 sequence is CASSLVGANEQFF. Written as DNA, the CDR3 is TGTGCCAGCAGCCTAGTCGGGGCCAATGAGCAGTTCTTC.

The chain uses TRBV20-1 and TRBJ2-1, with TRBD2 identical over 13 bases. After removal of 1 base from V and 3 bases from J, the junction contained 6 bases not matched to a gene. This CDR3 spans 17 amino acids. Germline loops: CDR1 DFQATT, CDR2 SNEGSKA (reference sequence). Written as DNA, the CDR3 is TGCAGTGCTAGAGGCAGACTAGCGGGGGGCATCTACAATGAGCAGTTCTTC. Residues: CSARGRLAGGIYNEQFF.

The rearrangement joins TRBV21-1 to TRBJ2-7; the D call TRBD1 from the table was never checked on the DNA. TRBV21-1 is tagged as a pseudogene. This CDR3 has 18 amino acids. For the CDR3, the DNA is TGTGCCAGCAGCAAGACCAAGGAAAGGGACAGGGACAACTACGAGCAGTACTTC. Translation gives CASSKTKERDRDNYEQYF.

The chain couples TRBV4-3 to TRBJ2-3; weak D call: TRBD2 (6 bases). Germline V gene data show CDR1 as LGHNA and CDR2 as YSLEER. The CDR3 runs to 14 residues. Trimming took off 5 bases at V and 4 bases at J, with 13 bases between the two ends. The chain's CDR3 is CASSSGREPDTQYF. CDR3 DNA: TGCGCCAGCAGCTCGGGACGGGAGCCAGATACGCAGTATTTT.

A few counts support this clonotype. In DNA form, the CDR3 reads TGTGCCAGCAGCTTCTCTGACGTAGCGAACACCGGGGAGCTGTTTTTT. Its translation is CASSFSDVANTGELFF. This chain connects TRBV11-3 to TRBJ2-2, with D unclear. The CDR3 sequence is 16 residues long. CDR1 SGHNT and CDR2 YENEEA come from the germline V gene. V lost 3 bases and J 0 bases, leaving 11 bases between the germline ends. Using reference TRBV11-3 and TRBJ2-2 for the parts outside the CDR3, the full variable domain is EAGVVQSPRYKIIEKKQPVAFWCNPISGHNTLYWYLQNLGQGPELLIRYENEEAVDDSQLPKDRFSAERLKGVDSTLKIQPAELGDSAVYLCASSFSDVANTGELFFGEGSRLTVL.

Concerning this clonotype itself: This may stem from a read error, because a much larger clone lies one nucleotide away. CDR3 region: CASTEGGDPEQYF. The CDR3 nucleotides read TGTGCCAGCACCGAGGGGGGAGATCCCGAGCAGTACTTC. The J gene is TRBJ2-7, the V gene TRBV12-3 or TRBV12-4; D assignment may be TRBD1 or TRBD2 (6 bases each). Trimming removed 7 bases at V and 6 bases at J, with 16 bases between. The CDR3 length is 13 residues.

The chain employs TRBV5-1 and TRBJ2-1, with 11 bases lining up with TRBD2. The V segment lost 0 bases and the J segment 9 bases; nucleotides outside the gene matches: 5. CDR1 is SGHRS and CDR2 is YFSETQ in the germline V gene. CDR3 length: 15 residues. The CDR3 DNA sequence: TGCGCCAGCAGCTTGGCGCTAGCGGGAGGAGCTGAGCAGTTCTTC. The encoded protein is CASSLALAGGAEQFF.

The chain combines TRBV29-1 with TRBJ2-1; 9 nucleotides line up with TRBD1. The CDR3 covers 15 residues. With V trimmed by 5 bases and J by 7 bases, 12 bases remained unmatched. Germline values: CDR1 SQVTM, CDR2 ANQGSEA. The CDR3 reads CSVRYWDRASNEQFF. CDR3 sequence (DNA): TGCAGCGTTAGATACTGGGACAGGGCGAGTAATGAGCAGTTCTTC.

This clonotype was counted a few times. This chain uses TRBV10-3 with TRBJ2-3; 10 bases are a match to TRBD2. V was pared by 10 bases and J by 4 bases, with 8 bases of the junction left unmatched. Germline CDR1 and CDR2: ENHRY and SYGVKD. This CDR3 has 14 amino acids. The CDR3 here is CATRLAGVADTQYF. CDR3 in DNA: TGTGCCACTCGCCTAGCGGGAGTTGCAGATACGCAGTATTTT.